This TCR beta chain derives from a study of T cell clonality in common variable immunodeficiency. Study outcomes and limitations: CVID subjects had higher TCRbeta clonality than healthy controls, most marked in about a third. Compared with controls, CVID subjects had fewer shared TCRbeta clones. What drives increased CVID clonality needs T cell subpopulation sequencing.

This clone was seen repeatedly, ten times or more. Its specificity is unknown. The read halts 3 residues ahead of the CDR3 end, with the missing end drawn from the germline J gene. Each donor provided 5 to 8 ml of heparinized whole blood. The V gene lost 3 bases and the J gene lost 3 bases, with 12 bases spanning the gap. Germline assignment: CDR1 DFQATT and CDR2 SNEGSKA (reference sequence). CDR3 length: 14 amino acids. Data came from immunoSEQ multiplex PCR; TCRdb stores just in-frame clones and leaves some out. There are approximately 81,000 clones in the sample, none observed a single time. The sequenced sample was peripheral blood mononuclear cells. This chain connects TRBV20-1 to TRBJ2-1, with D possibly matching TRBD2 (5 bases). The sequence derives from a person between 18 and 75 years old in good health. The CDR3 bases that were read are TGCAGTGCTAGCTTTTCCGAGGGCTACAATGAG. Its translation is CSASFSEGYNE. The complete CDR3 sequence is CSASFSEGYNEQFF.